What follows are 11 T cell receptor beta chains derived from one specimen sequenced in a study of T cell changes during pregnancy in multiple sclerosis (dated by TCRdb to the late 2010s). Libraries were made using the immunoSEQ multiplex PCR assay. What TCRdb holds here is the immuneACCESS table cut down to in-frame rearrangements. Part of the clones is not present; checked against another copy, under half of the missing clones reflect an unresolved V gene, and the others are unexplained. The sample table shows approximately 110,000 clones, and just over 90% are seen once. About 3% of the sample lies in the top ten. This specimen consisted of peripheral blood, obtained after pregnancy. These receptor sequences come from a female donor with multiple sclerosis, enrolled in a pregnancy study.

The rearrangement joins TRBV7-9 to TRBJ1-5; the match to TRBD1 covers 7 bases. The germline gives CDR1 SEHNR, CDR2 FQNEAQ (reference sequence). The CDR3 extends over 14 amino acids. J gave up 3 bases and V 5 bases, and 4 bases lay outside the gene matches. CDR3 region: CASSAGTDNQPQHF. CDR3 bases: TGTGCCAGCAGCGCAGGGACAGACAATCAGCCCCAGCATTTT.

The chain combines TRBV13 with TRBJ1-1; TRBD1 matches at 10 bases. Trimming took 3 bases from V and 5 from J; bases not matched to a gene: 3. The germline CDR1 and CDR2 sequences are PRHDT and FYEKMQ (reference sequence). CDR3 length: 14 amino acids. The CDR3 bases are TGTGCCAGCAGCTTCGGGACAGGGGATACTGAAGCTTTCTTT. Translating it yields CASSFGTGDTEAFF.

The chain carries TRBV6-1 and TRBJ1-1, with D possibly being TRBD1 (5 bases). Germline V gene data show CDR1 as MNHNS and CDR2 as SASEGT. Trimming shortened V by 2 bases and J by 6 bases, and 16 bases separated the two germline ends. This CDR3 is built from 15 residues. The CDR3, as DNA: TGTGCCAGCAGTGAATCGGGACTCCTCTGGCCTGAAGCTTTCTTT. Residues: CASSESGLLWPEAFF.

This chain links TRBV15 with TRBJ1-5; 10 nucleotides match TRBD1. Germline values: CDR1 LNHNV, CDR2 YYDKDF (reference sequence). The CDR3 length is 17 residues. With V trimmed by 4 bases and J by 4 bases, 10 bases remained unmatched. CDR3 amino acids: CATSISGTGDPNQPQHF. Here the CDR3 DNA reads TGTGCCACCAGCATATCCGGGACAGGGGACCCTAATCAGCCCCAGCATTTT.

This clone was picked up one time. This chain uses TRBV6-5 with TRBJ1-5; D is uncertain. CDR3 length: 13 amino acids. Germline V lookup: CDR1 MNHEY, CDR2 SVGAGI. With 5 bases removed from V and 4 bases from J, the gap between germline ends came to 9 bases. CDR3 region: CASSLGENQPQHF. The CDR3 DNA sequence: TGTGCCAGCAGTCTCGGGGAAAATCAGCCCCAGCATTTT.

This chain connects TRBV2 to TRBJ2-7; the D gene is possibly TRBD2 (5 bases). Trimming removed 8 bases from V and 4 bases from J, with 9 bases in between. The CDR3 has 11 amino acids. The germline V gene encodes CDR1 SNHLY and CDR2 FYNNEI. CDR3 in amino acids: CASLGLYEQYF. CDR3 nucleotide sequence: TGTGCCAGCTTAGGACTGTACGAGCAGTACTTC. Full variable domain (remainder filled in from reference TRBV2 and TRBJ2-7): EPEVTQTPSHQVTQMGQEVILRCVPISNHLYFYWYRQILGQKVEFLVSFYNNEISEKSEIFDDQFSVERPDGSNFTLKIRSTKLEDSAMYFCASLGLYEQYFGPGTRLTVT.

The CDR3 sequence: CASGWAQGWDTQYF. CDR3 DNA sequence: TGCGCCAGCGGGTGGGCGCAGGGGTGGGATACGCAGTATTTT. The chain combines TRBV23-1 with TRBJ2-3; a weak D match, TRBD1 (6 bases). TRBV23-1 is placed among ORFs of uncertain function. CDR3 length: 14 residues. Trimming took off 8 bases at V and 6 bases at J, with 18 bases between the two ends.

The chain employs TRBV19 and TRBJ2-3; 11 bases map to TRBD2. There are 19 residues in the CDR3. Germline lookup yields CDR1 LNHDA and CDR2 SQIVND (reference sequence). After removal of 6 bases from V and 4 bases from J, the junction contained 18 bases not matched to a gene. In DNA, the CDR3 is TGTGCCAGTAGCGACGACCTTACAATACTAGCGGGGGATCCAGATACGCAGTATTTT. Translating gives CASSDDLTILAGDPDTQYF.

This clone was seen a single time. The chain has TRBV6-1 and TRBJ2-5; D perhaps matches TRBD2 (7 bases). Germline-derived CDR1 and CDR2 are MNHNS and SASEGT. This CDR3 contains 15 residues. V was trimmed by 5 bases and J by 5 bases, leaving 18 bases between them. As DNA, the CDR3 is TGTGCCAGCAGTACACCGGGGGGCTCGTGGGAGACCCAGTACTTC. Translated, it gives CASSTPGGSWETQYF.

The chain uses TRBV30 and TRBJ1-6, with D possibly being TRBD1 (6 bases). Germline V CDR1 and CDR2: GTSNPN, SVGIG (reference sequence). The germline V and J ends were trimmed by 4 bases and 7 bases, with 8 bases remaining between them. The CDR3 consists of 12 residues. The CDR3 protein is CAWKQGNSPLHF. CDR3 nucleotides: TGTGCCTGGAAGCAGGGGAATTCACCCCTCCACTTT.

V gene TRBV14 combines with J gene TRBJ1-1; a possible D gene is TRBD1 (6 bases). CDR3 length: 14 amino acids. From germline, CDR1 is SGHDN and CDR2 FVKESK. The V end was cut by 4 bases, the J end by 1 base, with 10 bases between. CDR3 sequence: CASSRKQGNTEAFF. The DNA for the CDR3 is TGTGCCAGCAGCCGAAAACAGGGGAACACTGAAGCTTTCTTT. Full variable domain (remainder filled in from reference TRBV14 and TRBJ1-1): EAGVTQFPSHSVIEKGQTVTLRCDPISGHDNLYWYRRVMGKEIKFLLHFVKESKQDESGMPNNRFLAERTGGTYSTLKVQPAELEDSGVYFCASSRKQGNTEAFFGQGTRLTVV.